This TCR beta chain was captured in a study of vaccination and CD4 T cells after COVID-19. Treatment described: approximately nine-day PBMC culture with coronavirus spike peptide pools or control peptides (ViraFEST assay). Expanded clonotypes were found by TCR sequencing after peptide-pool stimulation (ViraFEST). Peptide pools at 8 to 10 ug/ml and IL-2 at about 10 IU/ml were added to cultures of a few million PBMCs per well. Of note for this clonotype: Antigen specificity is unknown.

Cultured CD4+ T-cell DNA underwent Oncomine TCR Beta short-read sequencing. TCRdb independently ran MiXCR on the PCR reads; one entry per CDR3 protein. The sample consists of more than 15,000 distinct CDR3 sequences, 44% of them appearing once. This CDR3 spans 10 amino acids. Trimming stripped 8 bases from V and 7 bases from J, with 7 bases between. Germline assignment: CDR1 SNHLY and CDR2 FYNNEI. This clonotype was obtained from a human donor who had recovered from COVID-19. The chain has TRBV2 and TRBJ2-3; no firm D call. The input for sequencing was CD4+ T cells from blood, cultured in vitro, taken before SARS-CoV-2 vaccination. The CDR3, as DNA: TGTGCCAGCTCCCGGAATACGCAGTATTTT. Its translation is CASSRNTQYF.